This TCR beta chain was profiled in a study of blood T cells in healthy people across ages (dated by TCRdb to about 2015). In the study overall: In model experiments, roughly one uniquely barcoded TCR beta cDNA molecule per two T cells was captured by template switching. The study measured age-related changes in TCR beta repertoire diversity using deep sequencing normalized with unique cDNA molecular identifiers. Four age groups were formed from the donors: young (average roughly 15 years), middle-aged (approximately 40), aged (roughly 56) and long-lived (roughly 81). To avoid experimental bias, donors of different ages were spread randomly across the sequencing lanes. For two donors (one aged 18 to 29 and one aged 80 or older), the study analyzed two additional independent replicas of 1 million unique cDNA reads from the same blood draw.

The CDR3, from cysteine to phenylalanine, totals 20 residues. Just the 60-base CDR3 DNA is kept, in frame starting at base 1. V is cut back by 4 bases and J by 3 bases, with 23 bases in the junction unmatched. The CDR1 and CDR2 encoded by the germline V gene are MGHRA and YSYEKL. Beyond this particular receptor, the publication reports: The CMV infection status of donors was not known, potentially confounding age-related changes in expanded clonotypes. Conclusive comparison of naive and antigen-experienced compartments was prevented by the profiling of bulk unsorted PBMCs. Observed TCR beta diversity per million T cells fell roughly linearly with age, and a significant reduction was already apparent by age approximately 40. Compared with the aged group, more naive CD4+ T cells, fewer expanded clones and increased TCR diversity were shown by the long-lived group, suggesting age selection. A strong correlation was found between observed TCR beta diversity and the percentage of naive T cells measured by flow cytometry. Estimates of total diversity from one million sequenced T cells were regarded as lower bounds and underestimates.

Libraries were made using 5' RACE. Sequenced using an Illumina HiSeq 2500. A second PCR of roughly 7 to 12 cycles was performed with a sample-barcoded 5' primer and a J-beta primer mix. Each TCR beta cDNA molecule received a unique molecular identifier from a template-switch 5' adaptor carrying 12 random nucleotides. At least 2.5 million CDR3-containing paired-end reads were obtained from each sample. All of the RNA was converted into first-strand cDNA using the Mint cDNA synthesis kit, with a TRBC-specific oligonucleotide serving as the primer. Following uracil-DNA glycosylase treatment, all cDNA underwent a first 18-cycle PCR with the universal primers M1SS and BC2_uni_R. Per the original workflow: For normalization, 1 million high-quality reads were randomly selected from each sample, with every read carrying a distinct molecular identifier. Instead of being binned into consensus sequences, reads with shared molecular identifiers were discarded. MiTCR, set to a Q25 quality threshold and the strictest error-elimination algorithm, was used for CDR3 identification, clonotype clustering and error correction. A nonparametric unseen species model with Euler transformation was used to estimate a lower bound on total TCR beta diversity. TCRdb applied fastp at Q25 and MiXCR to the public reads, then kept only in-frame beta chains. Duplicate CDR3 protein sequences are folded into a single record with the most common DNA and genes. None of the V and J calls come from the authors' own analysis; TCRdb made them. The sample contains about 640,000 distinct CDR3 sequences, under 70% of them found a single time. The top ten clones comprise over 35% of the sample.

This clonotype was picked up a small number of times. The antigen this receptor binds is unknown. No qualities accompany the bases; no much larger clone lies one base away. Donors were roughly 40 systemically healthy Caucasian individuals from Russia aged about 6 to 100 years. About 9.6 milliliters of peripheral blood were collected from each donor into EDTA-treated Vacutainer tubes. Ficoll-Paque density-gradient centrifugation was used to isolate PBMCs, with at least 7 million obtained per sample. Total RNA was extracted from PBMCs with Trizol reagent, with at least 5.5 micrograms obtained per sample. The percentages of naive CD45RAhigh/CD27high T cells were determined by flow cytometry on a PBMC aliquot from every donor.

The sample was blood. The receptor's source is a man aged 55 to 70 in good health. The V and J genes are TRBV4-1 and TRBJ2-7, and 8 junctional nucleotides match TRBD1. CDR3 loop: CASSLSPPGGLPGAHYEQYF. At the DNA level, the sequence is TGCGCCAGCAGCCTAAGTCCCCCAGGGGGCTTACCGGGGGCCCACTACGAGCAGTACTTC.